This entry lists 15 T cell receptor beta chains sequenced from one sample in a study of cytomegalovirus exposure and HLA in healthy donors. Generated by immunoSEQ multiplex PCR, the TCRdb table keeps only in-frame clones and is missing some. The sample shows around 240,000 clones, 90% of them seen only once. Sequencing used PBMCs. The receptors stem from a woman aged 18-29 years in good health and CMV-seronegative.

This CDR3 reads CASSSQGSNNYGYTF. CDR3 DNA: TGTGCCAGCAGTAGTCAGGGCTCCAACAACTATGGCTACACCTTC. The rearrangement uses TRBV6-6 and TRBJ1-2; a possible D gene is TRBD1 (5 bases). Germline V gene lookup returns CDR1 MNHNY and CDR2 SVGAGI (reference sequence). The V gene lost 5 bases and the J gene lost 2 bases, with 15 bases spanning the gap. This CDR3 is built from 15 residues.

This clone was seen a single time. The chain joins TRBV19 to TRBJ2-3; 13 nucleotides line up with TRBD2. From germline, CDR1 is LNHDA and CDR2 SQIVND (reference sequence). The trim removed 7 bases at V and 1 base at J, leaving 5 bases unmatched. CDR3 length equals 16 residues. CDR3: CASTTGTSGGTDTQYF. The CDR3 bases are TGTGCCAGTACCACCGGGACTAGCGGGGGCACAGATACGCAGTATTTT.

The chain has TRBV20-1 and TRBJ1-2; tentatively, D is TRBD1 (6 bases). Germline V gene lookup returns CDR1 DFQATT and CDR2 SNEGSKA (reference sequence). The CDR3 has 11 residues. Between the trimmed V and J ends, which lost 4 bases and 6 bases, there was a span of 9 bases. The CDR3 nucleotides read TGCAGTGCTACCCACAGGGATGGCTACACCTTC. Translating gives CSATHRDGYTF.

The chain recombines TRBV19 with TRBJ1-2, with 9 bases identical to TRBD1. The CDR3 sequence is 14 residues long. CDR1 is LNHDA, CDR2 SQIVND, per germline (reference sequence). With V trimmed by 4 bases and J by 4 bases, 4 bases remained unmatched. Here the CDR3 DNA reads TGTGCCAGTAGTAACAGGGGGCCTGGCTATGGCTACACCTTC. Translation: CASSNRGPGYGYTF.

This sequence joins TRBV30 and TRBJ1-3; 8 positions match TRBD1. This CDR3 is 16 amino acids long. V lost 3 bases and J lost 0; bases outside the gene matches: 7. CDR1 and CDR2 (germline): GTSNPN, SVGIG (reference sequence). The CDR3, as DNA: TGTGCCTGGAGCGGACAGGGCCCAATCTCTGGAAACACCATATATTTT. Protein sequence: CAWSGQGPISGNTIYF.

The chain has TRBV30 and TRBJ2-3; 7 nucleotides line up with TRBD2. V dropped 2 bases and J dropped 1; count of bases not matched to a gene: 6. The CDR3 loop spans 15 amino acids. Germline assignment: CDR1 GTSNPN and CDR2 SVGIG (reference sequence). The CDR3 DNA reads as TGTGCCTGGAGTAATCGGGGGAGGGGCACAGATACGCAGTATTTT. It specifies CAWSNRGRGTDTQYF.

The genes are TRBV13 and TRBJ1-6; 7 bases line up with TRBD1. V shed 5 bases, J shed 0 bases, and the junction held 7 bases outside the gene matches. The CDR3 runs to 17 residues. From germline, CDR1 is PRHDT and CDR2 FYEKMQ (reference sequence). CDR3: CASSIRQGASYNSPLHF. The CDR3 DNA reads as TGTGCCAGCAGCATCCGACAGGGAGCCTCCTATAATTCACCCCTCCACTTT.

This clone was counted many times. The chain carries TRBV6-1 and TRBJ2-1, with a possible D match to TRBD2 (6 bases). The CDR3 covers 15 residues. Trimming pared 0 bases from V and 3 bases from J, leaving 9 bases between. In germline, CDR1 is MNHNS, CDR2 SASEGT. In nucleotides, the CDR3 is TGTGCCAGCAGTGAAGCGGAGGAGGGCTACAATGAGCAGTTCTTC. Translating gives CASSEAEEGYNEQFF.

V and J are TRBV7-2 and TRBJ1-1; 8 positions agree with TRBD1. The V gene's germline CDR1 is SGHTA and CDR2 FQGNSA. CDR3 size: 15 residues. Unmatched junction bases numbered 3, after V lost 2 bases and J lost 1 base. The chain's CDR3 is CASSLRTGRNTEAFF. The CDR3 DNA follows: TGTGCCAGCAGCTTACGGACAGGGAGGAACACTGAAGCTTTCTTT.

This clone was observed a few times. The CDR3 region is CASRSRDRPSPLHF. CDR3 DNA: TGTGCCAGCAGATCCAGGGACAGGCCGTCACCCCTCCACTTT. The genes are TRBV2 and TRBJ1-6; 8 positions agree with TRBD1. CDR3 length: 14 amino acids. CDR1 is SNHLY, CDR2 FYNNEI, per germline. V dropped 6 bases and J dropped 10; count of bases not matched to a gene: 8.

This clone appeared once. In nucleotides, the CDR3 is TGTGCCAGCAGTTACGAGGACAGGGGGTACACCGGGGAGCTGTTTTTT. This codes for CASSYEDRGYTGELFF. The V call is TRBV6-5, the J call TRBJ2-2; 10 nucleotides match TRBD1. Trimming took 2 bases from V and 3 from J; bases not matched to a gene: 3. From germline, CDR1 is MNHEY and CDR2 SVGAGI. The CDR3 extends over 16 amino acids.

The CDR3 nucleotides read TGTGCCAGCAGTTTCCCGACAGATTCACCCCTCCACTTT. Its protein product is CASSFPTDSPLHF. The gene calls are TRBV28 and TRBJ1-6, with D tentatively TRBD1 (5 bases). With 3 bases removed from V and 8 bases from J, the gap between germline ends came to 8 bases. CDR3 size: 13 residues. Germline V gives CDR1 MDHEN, CDR2 SYDVKM.

The chain has TRBV7-2 and TRBJ1-2, with 7 bases aligning to TRBD1. Trimming cost V 2 bases and J 3 bases; bases outside gene matches: 3. From germline, CDR1 is SGHTA and CDR2 FQGNSA. The CDR3 spans 14 residues. Here the CDR3 reads CASSLQGGYYGYTF. CDR3 nucleotide sequence: TGTGCCAGCAGCTTACAGGGGGGTTACTATGGCTACACCTTC.

The chain has TRBV11-2 and TRBJ2-7, with D perhaps matching TRBD1 (5 bases). There are 13 residues in the CDR3. Trimming left V 6 bases short and J 5 bases short, with 14 bases between. Germline values: CDR1 SGHAT, CDR2 FQNNGV. The CDR3 DNA reads as TGTGCCAGCAGTTCAAGTGGCAGGGACGAGCAGTACTTC. It specifies CASSSSGRDEQYF.

This clone has only one observation. This sequence joins TRBV9 and TRBJ1-4; D is uncertain. Germline V gene data show CDR1 as SGDLS and CDR2 as YYNGEE. This CDR3 has 13 amino acids. The V gene lost 4 bases and the J gene lost 7 bases, with 11 bases spanning the gap. The CDR3 DNA reads as TGTGCCAGCAGCCCGGGAAGTATTGAAAAACTGTTTTTT. As protein: CASSPGSIEKLFF.